Here is one T cell receptor beta chain with its context. The data derive from a study of blood T cell repertoires in COVID-19. About the study: Acute-phase and convalescent COVID-19 samples originated in the United States, Italy and Spain. T cells, B-cell-depleted T cells, or PBMCs provided the cDNA or gDNA that served as material.

The assay was immunoSEQ multiplex PCR, and TCRdb's table has in-frame clones only and misses some. The sample has roughly 100,000 clones; approximately 80% are singletons. CDR3 length: 17 residues. The V and J ends lost 3 bases and 3 bases, in that order; junction bases with no gene match: 12. Germline-derived CDR1 and CDR2 are MGHRA and YSYEKL. The sequenced sample was peripheral blood. The sequence was obtained from a man older than 75 with acute or convalescent COVID-19. The chain combines TRBV4-1 with TRBJ2-7; 9 positions agree with TRBD2. CDR3 amino acids: CASSHQGRLAGVYEQYF. The CDR3 nucleotides read TGCGCCAGCAGCCATCAAGGCCGTTTAGCGGGAGTCTACGAGCAGTACTTC.